This T cell receptor (beta chain) was sequenced in a study of patients and donors after allogeneic stem cell transplantation. Looked up from germline, CDR1 is LGHDT and CDR2 is YNNKEL (reference sequence). The CDR3 contains 15 residues. Germline trimming cut 1 base from V and 1 base from J; bases unmatched to any gene: 3. TCRdb processed the RT-PCR reads anew with MiXCR; each CDR3 protein has one entry. The table shows about 400,000 distinct CDR3 sequences, with roughly 16% occurring only once. The source of this sequence is a human donor who was either an allogeneic HSCT recipient or a stem cell or donor lymphocyte infusion donor (not recorded which). It is not recorded whose cells these are; they may come from a transplant donor. Sequenced input: blood, either unsorted or a sorted T cell fraction (not recorded which). The chain combines TRBV3-1 with TRBJ1-2; the match to TRBD1 covers 7 bases. CDR3 region: CASSQGTGYNYGYTF. CDR3 coding DNA: TGTGCCAGCAGCCAAGGGACAGGTTATAACTATGGCTACACCTTC.